The next 32 T cell receptor beta chains were all read from a single sample in a study of vaccination effects on CD4 cells after COVID-19. Cultured cells yielded isolated CD4+ T cells after approximately nine days. These receptors' targets are unknown. Clones were sequenced by immunoSEQ multiplex PCR, and TCRdb holds only the in-frame ones, with some missing. The repertoire holds 65,000 to 80,000 clones, with about 74% as singletons. The sample in question was CD4+ T cells from PBMCs cultured without peptide, obtained before COVID-19 vaccination. The receptors were sampled from a human donor who received a COVID-19 vaccine.

The rearrangement joins TRBV21-1 to TRBJ2-5; the D call of TRBD1 is as the table states it, not checked on the DNA. TRBV21-1 is a pseudogene. The CDR3 contains 19 residues. The CDR3 DNA reads TGTGCCAGCAGCAAATGGGCTCTTGGGGGACAGGGGCATCTTTGGGCCCAGTACTTC. It codes for CASSKWALGGQGHLWAQYF.

The table lists this clone with a few counts. The chain joins TRBV2 to TRBJ2-5; D not certain. Looked up from germline, CDR1 is SNHLY and CDR2 is FYNNEI. Trimming took off 6 bases at V and 4 bases at J, with 6 bases between the two ends. This CDR3 has 11 amino acids. The CDR3 bases are TGTGCCAGCAGCCCCTTAGAGACCCAGTACTTC. It specifies CASSPLETQYF.

V is TRBV24-1 and J is TRBJ2-5, with 7 bases identical to TRBD1. Germline CDR1 KGHDR, CDR2 SFDVKD. The CDR3 consists of 14 residues. Trimming cost V 4 bases and J 3 bases; bases outside gene matches: 4. The CDR3 bases are TGTGCCACCAGTGACCATGACAGGGAAGAGACCCAGTACTTC. Translation: CATSDHDREETQYF.

CDR3 nucleotides: TGTGCCAGCAGCCCCAGGGGGTTTGGGGTCGGGGCCAACGTCCTGACTTTC. Amino acid sequence: CASSPRGFGVGANVLTF. The chain joins TRBV7-6 to TRBJ2-6, with TRBD1 matching over 7 bases. The CDR3 is 17 amino acids. CDR1 SGHVS and CDR2 FNYEAQ come from the germline V gene. J lost 4 bases, V lost 5 bases, and 11 bases had no gene match.

The chain couples TRBV21-1 to TRBJ2-7. TRBV21-1 is labeled a pseudogene. The CDR3 is 17 amino acids. CDR3 loop: CASSPVGRDPKSYEQYV. The CDR3 region has the DNA TGTGCCAGCAGCCCGGTCGGCCGGGACCCGAAGTCCTACGAGCAGTACGTC.

This clone was counted between two and nine times. Other nucleotide sequences from this sample produce the same CDR3. This chain uses TRBV18 with TRBJ1-5, with a weak D call TRBD1 (6 bases). Germline CDR1 KGHSH, CDR2 LQKENI. This CDR3 region has 14 residues. V lost 1 base, J lost 4 bases, and 8 bases lay in between. This CDR3 is CASSPQGGNQPQHF. CDR3 in DNA: TGTGCCAGCTCACCACAGGGGGGGAATCAGCCCCAGCATTTT. The whole variable domain, remainder taken from reference TRBV18 and TRBJ1-5, is NAGVMQNPRHLVRRRGQEARLRCSPMKGHSHVYWYRQLPEEGLKFMVYLQKENIIDESGMPKERFSAEFPKEGPSILRIQQVVRGDSAAYFCASSPQGGNQPQHFGDGTRLSIL.

The chain has TRBV2 and TRBJ2-3; D remains ambiguous. V lost 6 bases and J lost 6, with 13 bases in between. This CDR3 region has 13 residues. Per germline, CDR1 SNHLY and CDR2 FYNNEI. The DNA for the CDR3 is TGTGCCAGCAGCAAAAACCCCGCCGATACGCAGTATTTT. It codes for CASSKNPADTQYF.

The DNA of the CDR3 is TGTGCCAGCAGCCAAGGAGCGGGGGGGCCAGGTTACGAGCAGTACGTC. It encodes CASSQGAGGPGYEQYV. The genes are TRBV3-1 (or the pseudogene TRBV3-2) and TRBJ2-7; 10 bases are shared with TRBD2. Germline V gives CDR1 LGHDT, CDR2 YNNKEL (reference sequence). The CDR3 has 16 residues. The V gene end was trimmed by 1 base and the J gene end by 4 bases; junction bases not matched to a gene: 7.

V is TRBV19 and J is TRBJ2-4; TRBD2 might be the D (6 bases). Germline values: CDR1 LNHDA, CDR2 SQIVND (reference sequence). This CDR3 contains 13 residues. V was trimmed by 4 bases and J by 5 bases, leaving 9 bases between them. DNA of the CDR3: TGTGCCAGTAGTACGACGGGAGAAAACATTCAGTACTTC. Residues: CASSTTGENIQYF.

This clone has a handful of counts. V usage is TRBV2 and J usage is TRBJ2-2, with unresolved D. Trimming took off 7 bases at V and 3 bases at J, with 9 bases between the two ends. CDR3 length equals 13 residues. From germline, CDR1 is SNHLY and CDR2 FYNNEI. The CDR3 reads CASTSQDTGELFF. The DNA of the CDR3 is TGTGCCAGCACGTCCCAGGACACCGGGGAGCTGTTTTTT.

The V and J genes are TRBV7-9 and TRBJ2-7; 10 nucleotides line up with TRBD1. The CDR3 is 16 amino acids. Unmatched junction bases numbered 8, after V lost 4 bases and J lost 2 bases. Germline V gene data show CDR1 as SEHNR and CDR2 as FQNEAQ (reference sequence). CDR3 sequence reads: CASSSAPGQGAYEQYV. DNA for the CDR3: TGTGCCAGCAGCTCCGCCCCCGGACAGGGGGCCTACGAGCAGTACGTC.

V usage is TRBV5-4 and J usage is TRBJ2-3, with 10 bases matching TRBD2. V was pared by 0 bases and J by 3 bases, with 4 bases of the junction left unmatched. CDR3 length equals 16 residues. The germline gives CDR1 SGHNT, CDR2 YYREEE (reference sequence). CDR3 DNA sequence: TGTGCCAGCAGCTTGGCCGGACTAGCGGTAACAGATACGCAGTATTTT. It translates to CASSLAGLAVTDTQYF.

This clone was observed once. CDR3 region: CASSPRLAGGQETQYF. The CDR3 region has the DNA TGTGCCAGCTCACCGAGACTAGCGGGGGGACAAGAGACCCAGTACTTC. The rearrangement joins TRBV18 to TRBJ2-5, with TRBD2 matching 13 bases. CDR3 length: 16 residues. Germline V gene sequence: CDR1 KGHSH, CDR2 LQKENI. V lost 3 bases and J lost 2; bases outside the gene matches: 3.

This clone was observed a few times. The V gene is TRBV6-5, the J gene TRBJ1-6; a possible D gene is TRBD1 (5 bases). In germline, CDR1 is MNHEY, CDR2 SVGAGI. The CDR3 is 15 amino acids. The ends were cut back, 5 bases at V and 0 bases at J, with 8 bases in the middle. The DNA for the CDR3 is TGTGCCAGCAGTCCAGGGAGCTCCTATAATTCACCCCTCCACTTT. Its protein product is CASSPGSSYNSPLHF.

A few counts support this clone. The J gene is TRBJ2-7, the V gene TRBV5-6; TRBD1 matches 9 bases. The CDR3 length is 14 residues. The V and J ends lost 3 bases and 3 bases, in that order; junction bases with no gene match: 4. CDR1 is SGHDT and CDR2 is YYEEEE in the germline V gene. Written as DNA, the CDR3 is TGTGCCAGCAGCTCGTTGGACAGGGGCTACGAGCAGTACGTC. Protein: CASSSLDRGYEQYV.

CDR3 loop: CASSQFASGGQETQYF. The CDR3 region has the DNA TGCGCCAGCAGCCAATTTGCTAGCGGGGGGCAAGAGACCCAGTACTTC. This rearrangement joins TRBV4-1 to TRBJ2-5; TRBD2 matches 11 bases. Per the germline V gene, CDR1 is MGHRA and CDR2 is YSYEKL. CDR3 length: 16 amino acids. With V trimmed by 2 bases and J by 2 bases, 4 bases remained unmatched.

This sequence joins TRBV7-2 and TRBJ2-5; TRBD2 matches at 11 bases. The CDR3 covers 15 residues. The ends lost 3 bases at V and 4 bases at J; junction bases unmatched: 4. The V gene's germline CDR1 is SGHTA and CDR2 FQGNSA. The DNA for the CDR3 is TGTGCCAGCAGCTTTCTAGCGGGGGGCGGAGAGACCCAGTACTTC. The encoded protein is CASSFLAGGGETQYF.

The DNA for the CDR3 is TGTGCCAGCAGCCAGCAGGGGATTTATGGCTACACCTTC. Translating gives CASSQQGIYGYTF. V usage is TRBV3-1 (or the pseudogene TRBV3-2) and J usage is TRBJ1-2, with D possibly being TRBD1 (6 bases). This CDR3 spans 13 amino acids. V was trimmed by 3 bases and J by 5 bases, leaving 10 bases between them. Per the germline V gene, CDR1 is LGHDT and CDR2 is YNNKEL (reference sequence).

J is TRBJ2-5 and V is TRBV2; D perhaps matches TRBD2 (5 bases). V shed 6 bases and J shed 5 bases, with 13 bases lying between them. The germline gives CDR1 SNHLY, CDR2 FYNNEI. The CDR3 runs 13 residues. CDR3 sequence: CASSPEGFETQYF. The CDR3 nucleotides read TGTGCCAGCAGCCCTGAGGGATTTGAGACCCAGTACTTC. The full variable domain, its missing parts supplied by reference TRBV2 and TRBJ2-5, is EPEVTQTPSHQVTQMGQEVILRCVPISNHLYFYWYRQILGQKVEFLVSFYNNEISEKSEIFDDQFSVERPDGSNFTLKIRSTKLEDSAMYFCASSPEGFETQYFGPGTRLLVL.

V is TRBV7-2 and J is TRBJ2-1; D perhaps matches TRBD2 (5 bases). Germline V gene data show CDR1 as SGHTA and CDR2 as FQGNSA. V lost 2 bases to trimming and J lost 6 bases, with 8 bases between them. This CDR3 contains 13 residues. The CDR3 bases are TGTGCCAGCAGCTTACCGGGGAGCAATGAGCAGTTCTTC. Protein sequence: CASSLPGSNEQFF.

The rearrangement links TRBV4-2 to TRBJ2-3, with TRBD2 identical over 8 bases. Per germline, CDR1 LGHNA and CDR2 YNFKEQ. The length of the CDR3 is 16 residues. V shed 0 bases and J 5 bases; nucleotides not matched to a gene: 7. The CDR3 DNA reads TGTGCCAGCAGCCAAGATGGACTAGCCCTTAAAGATACGCAGTATTTT. Amino acid sequence: CASSQDGLALKDTQYF.

The rearrangement joins TRBV2 to TRBJ1-1, with D uncertain. The V end lost 3 bases, the J end lost 0 bases, and 11 bases lay between the germline ends. Germline V gives CDR1 SNHLY, CDR2 FYNNEI. This CDR3 comprises 15 residues. CDR3 sequence (DNA): TGTGCCAGCAGTGATCAAGCCCTTATGAACACTGAAGCTTTCTTT. It is translated as CASSDQALMNTEAFF.

This clone has a handful of counts. The chain recombines TRBV2 with TRBJ1-5, with D perhaps matching TRBD1 (6 bases). The CDR3 consists of 15 residues. The germline V gene encodes CDR1 SNHLY and CDR2 FYNNEI. V was pared by 4 bases and J by 0 bases, with 10 bases between. In DNA form, the CDR3 reads TGTGCCAGCAGTGTACAGGGACATAGCAATCAGCCCCAGCATTTT. Its protein product is CASSVQGHSNQPQHF. Drawing the rest from reference TRBV2 and TRBJ1-5, the complete variable domain is EPEVTQTPSHQVTQMGQEVILRCVPISNHLYFYWYRQILGQKVEFLVSFYNNEISEKSEIFDDQFSVERPDGSNFTLKIRSTKLEDSAMYFCASSVQGHSNQPQHFGDGTRLSIL.

This rearrangement joins TRBV30 to TRBJ1-1, with a tentative D call TRBD1 (6 bases). V was shortened by 3 bases and J by 10 bases, with 18 bases between the two germline ends. Per germline, CDR1 GTSNPN and CDR2 SVGIG (reference sequence). The CDR3 contains 13 residues. CDR3 amino acids: CAWSVTTGFGAFF. For the CDR3, the DNA is TGTGCCTGGAGCGTTACCACAGGGTTTGGAGCTTTCTTT.

The V gene is TRBV7-9, the J gene TRBJ1-4; a weak D match, TRBD1 (5 bases). CDR1 is SEHNR and CDR2 is FQNEAQ in the germline V gene (reference sequence). The CDR3 is 13 amino acids. V lost 5 bases and J 5 bases, leaving 9 bases between the germline ends. For the CDR3, the DNA is TGTGCCAGCAGCCGGGGCCAAAATGAAAAACTGTTTTTT. Translated: CASSRGQNEKLFF.

This chain connects TRBV4-3 to TRBJ1-2; unclear D gene. The CDR3 runs 14 residues. The V end lost 0 bases, the J end lost 8 bases, and 13 bases lay between the germline ends. Germline V CDR1 and CDR2: LGHNA, YSLEER. The CDR3 DNA follows: TGCGCCAGCAGCCAAGAATTCGGCGGCCCAGGCTACACCTTC. It yields the protein CASSQEFGGPGYTF.

This clone was recorded a few times. The chain couples TRBV4-1 to TRBJ1-5; 8 bases fit TRBD1. CDR3 size: 17 residues. CDR1 and CDR2 from the germline V gene are MGHRA and YSYEKL. The V and J ends lost 0 bases and 2 bases, in that order; junction bases with no gene match: 6. The CDR3 coding sequence is TGCGCCAGCAGCCAAGAACGGGGACAGGTGGGCAATCAGCCCCAGCATTTT. It translates to CASSQERGQVGNQPQHF.

V is TRBV24-1 and J is TRBJ2-3; no clear D gene. The CDR3 length is 15 residues. Trimming took 0 bases from V and 2 from J, leaving 8 bases between them. Germline V lookup: CDR1 KGHDR, CDR2 SFDVKD. In DNA form, the CDR3 reads TGTGCCACCAGTGATTTGCAAGACTTCACAGATACGCAGTATTTT. This encodes CATSDLQDFTDTQYF.

The chain carries TRBV6-6 and TRBJ1-2, with D tentatively TRBD1 (5 bases). The CDR3 loop spans 13 amino acids. Trimming stripped 6 bases from V and 6 bases from J, with 14 bases between. Germline-derived CDR1 and CDR2 are MNHNY and SVGAGI (reference sequence). CDR3 DNA: TGTGCCAGCAGACCGGGACTGTTTGATGGCTACACCTTC. Amino acid sequence: CASRPGLFDGYTF.

This clone turned up a few times. The chain combines TRBV6-2 or TRBV6-3 with TRBJ1-1; possibly TRBD1 for D (5 bases). Germline V gene data show CDR1 as MNHEY and CDR2 as SVGEGT. The CDR3 length is 15 residues. The V end lost 4 bases, the J end lost 10 bases, and 22 bases lay between the germline ends. In DNA form, the CDR3 reads TGTGCCAGCAGTTTAAGCCAGGGTCGAGTCTACGGAGCTTTCTTT. Translating gives CASSLSQGRVYGAFF.

V gene TRBV29-1 combines with J gene TRBJ2-6; D perhaps matches TRBD1 (5 bases). This CDR3 contains 14 residues. The germline V gene has CDR1 SQVTM and CDR2 ANQGSEA. V was pared by 2 bases and J by 0 bases, with 5 bases between. CDR3 sequence reads: CSVERGSGANVLTF. The DNA for the CDR3 is TGCAGCGTTGAAAGGGGCTCTGGGGCCAACGTCCTGACTTTC.

This clone was picked up a small number of times. V is TRBV7-2 and J is TRBJ2-1; 9 nucleotides line up with TRBD2. Germline lookup yields CDR1 SGHTA and CDR2 FQGNSA. This CDR3 is 16 amino acids long. Losses at the gene ends were 5 bases for V and 3 bases for J; bases not matched to a gene: 8. CDR3: CASSLGTSRRYNEQFF. The CDR3 DNA reads TGTGCCAGCAGCCTTGGGACTAGCCGGCGCTACAATGAGCAGTTCTTC.